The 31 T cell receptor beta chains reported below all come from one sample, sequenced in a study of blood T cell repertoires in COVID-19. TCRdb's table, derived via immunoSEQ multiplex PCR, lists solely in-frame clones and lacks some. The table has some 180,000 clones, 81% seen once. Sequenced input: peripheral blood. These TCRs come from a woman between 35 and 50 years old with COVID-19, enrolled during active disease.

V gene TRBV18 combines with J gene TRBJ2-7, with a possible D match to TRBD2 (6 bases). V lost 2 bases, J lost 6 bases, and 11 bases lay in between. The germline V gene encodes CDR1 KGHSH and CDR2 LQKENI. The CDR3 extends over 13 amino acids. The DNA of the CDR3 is TGTGCCAGCTCACCAGCGGGAAAAATCGAGCAGTACTTC. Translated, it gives CASSPAGKIEQYF.

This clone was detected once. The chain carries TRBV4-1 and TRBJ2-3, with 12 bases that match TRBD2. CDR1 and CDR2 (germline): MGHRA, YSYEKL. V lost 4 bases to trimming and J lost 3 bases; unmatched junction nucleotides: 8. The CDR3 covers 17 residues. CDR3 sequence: CASSPQITSGGTDTQYF. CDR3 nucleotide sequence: TGCGCCAGCAGCCCCCAAATAACTAGCGGGGGGACAGATACGCAGTATTTT.

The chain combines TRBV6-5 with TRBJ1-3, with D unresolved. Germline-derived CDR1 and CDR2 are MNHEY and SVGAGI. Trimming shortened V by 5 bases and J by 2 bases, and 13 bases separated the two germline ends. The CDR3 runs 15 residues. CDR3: CASSTSTRTGNTIYF. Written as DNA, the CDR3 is TGTGCCAGCAGTACCAGTACCAGGACTGGAAACACCATATATTTT.

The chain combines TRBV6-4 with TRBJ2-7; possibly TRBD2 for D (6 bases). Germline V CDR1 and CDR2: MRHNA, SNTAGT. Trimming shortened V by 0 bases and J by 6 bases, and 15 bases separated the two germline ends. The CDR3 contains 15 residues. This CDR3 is CASSDSAGGVTEQYF. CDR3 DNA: TGTGCCAGCAGTGACTCGGCAGGAGGGGTAACCGAGCAGTACTTC.

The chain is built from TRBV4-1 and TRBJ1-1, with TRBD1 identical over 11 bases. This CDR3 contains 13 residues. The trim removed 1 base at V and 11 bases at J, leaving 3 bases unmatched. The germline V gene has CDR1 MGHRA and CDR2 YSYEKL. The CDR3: CASSQAGDRGAFF. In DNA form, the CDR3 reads TGCGCCAGCAGCCAAGCAGGGGACAGGGGGGCTTTCTTT.

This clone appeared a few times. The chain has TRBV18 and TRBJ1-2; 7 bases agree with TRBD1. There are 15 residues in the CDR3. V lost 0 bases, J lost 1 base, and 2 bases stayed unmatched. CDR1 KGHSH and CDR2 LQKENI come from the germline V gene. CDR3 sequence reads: CASSPPTGVNYGYTF. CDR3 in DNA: TGTGCCAGCTCACCACCCACAGGGGTTAACTATGGCTACACCTTC.

The CDR3 spells CASSVDEWGGNYGYTF. The CDR3 DNA reads TGTGCCAGCAGCGTAGACGAATGGGGGGGAAACTATGGCTACACCTTC. The rearrangement joins TRBV9 to TRBJ1-2, with a weak D call TRBD1 (5 bases). Deletions cut 0 bases from V and 2 bases from J, with 14 bases between. This CDR3 is built from 16 residues. Germline CDR1 is SGDLS and CDR2 is YYNGEE.

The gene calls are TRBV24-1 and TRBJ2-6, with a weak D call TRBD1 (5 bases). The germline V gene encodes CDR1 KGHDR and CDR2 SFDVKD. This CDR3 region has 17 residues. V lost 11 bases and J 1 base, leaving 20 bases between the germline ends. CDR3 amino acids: CAIQEGSFLSGANVLTF. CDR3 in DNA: TGTGCCATACAGGAAGGGTCCTTCCTTTCTGGGGCCAACGTCCTGACTTTC.

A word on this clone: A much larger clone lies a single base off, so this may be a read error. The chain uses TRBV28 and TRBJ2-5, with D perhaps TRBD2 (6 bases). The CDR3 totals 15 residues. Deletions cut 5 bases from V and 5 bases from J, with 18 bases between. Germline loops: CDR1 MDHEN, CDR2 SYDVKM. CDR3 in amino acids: CASSRQTAGRETQYF. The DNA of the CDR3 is TGTGCCAGCAGTCGACAAACCGCGGGAAGGGAGACCCAGTACTTC.

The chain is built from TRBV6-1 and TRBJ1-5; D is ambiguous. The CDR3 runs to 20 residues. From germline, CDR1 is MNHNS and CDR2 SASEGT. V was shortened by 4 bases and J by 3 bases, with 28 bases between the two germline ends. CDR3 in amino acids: CASSVRKRAPLSGLNQPQHF. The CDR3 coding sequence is TGTGCCAGCAGTGTTCGAAAGAGGGCCCCCCTGAGTGGACTCAATCAGCCCCAGCATTTT.

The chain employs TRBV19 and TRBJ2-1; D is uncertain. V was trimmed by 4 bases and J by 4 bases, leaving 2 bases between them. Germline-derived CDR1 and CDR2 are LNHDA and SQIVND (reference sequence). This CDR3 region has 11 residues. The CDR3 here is CASSTYNEQFF. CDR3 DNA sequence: TGTGCCAGTAGTACTTACAATGAGCAGTTCTTC. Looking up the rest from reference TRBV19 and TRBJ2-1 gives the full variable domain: DGGITQSPKYLFRKEGQNVTLSCEQNLNHDAMYWYRQDPGQGLRLIYYSQIVNDFQKGDIAEGYSVSREKKESFPLTVTSAQKNPTAFYLCASSTYNEQFFGPGTRLTVL.

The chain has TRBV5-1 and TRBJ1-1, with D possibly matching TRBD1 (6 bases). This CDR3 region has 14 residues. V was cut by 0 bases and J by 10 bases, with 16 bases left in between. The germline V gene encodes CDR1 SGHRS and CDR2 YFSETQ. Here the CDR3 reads CASSLEPTGSGAFF. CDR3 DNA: TGCGCCAGCAGCTTGGAACCTACAGGGTCTGGAGCTTTCTTT. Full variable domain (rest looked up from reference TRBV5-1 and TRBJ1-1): KAGVTQTPRYLIKTRGQQVTLSCSPISGHRSVSWYQQTPGQGLQFLFEYFSETQRNKGNFPGRFSGRQFSNSRSEMNVSTLELGDSALYLCASSLEPTGSGAFFGQGTRLTVV.

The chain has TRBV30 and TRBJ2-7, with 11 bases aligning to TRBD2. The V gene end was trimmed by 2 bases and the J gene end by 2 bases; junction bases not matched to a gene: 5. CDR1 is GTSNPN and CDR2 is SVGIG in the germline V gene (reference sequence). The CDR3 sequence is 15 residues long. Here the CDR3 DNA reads TGTGCCTGGAGTCCATTAGCGGGAGGGACCTACGAGCAGTACTTC. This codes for CAWSPLAGGTYEQYF.

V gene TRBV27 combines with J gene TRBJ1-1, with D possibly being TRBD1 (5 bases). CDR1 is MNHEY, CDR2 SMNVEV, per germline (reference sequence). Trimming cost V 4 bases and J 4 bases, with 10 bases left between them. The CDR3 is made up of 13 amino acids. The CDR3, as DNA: TGTGCCAGCAGTTCGTCAGGGTTCACTGAAGCTTTCTTT. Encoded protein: CASSSSGFTEAFF.

DNA of the CDR3: TGTGCCAGTAACTCCGCAGGGGCCCGGAACACCGGGGAGCTGTTTTTT. It encodes CASNSAGARNTGELFF. The chain is built from TRBV19 and TRBJ2-2; D may be TRBD1 (6 bases). V lost 7 bases and J lost 1, with 16 bases in between. The CDR3 length is 16 residues. CDR1 and CDR2 from the germline V gene are LNHDA and SQIVND (reference sequence).

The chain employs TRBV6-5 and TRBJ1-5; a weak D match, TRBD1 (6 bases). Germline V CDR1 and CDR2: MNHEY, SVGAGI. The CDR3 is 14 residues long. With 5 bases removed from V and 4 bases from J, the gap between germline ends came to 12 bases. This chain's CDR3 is CASSPLQGNQPQHF. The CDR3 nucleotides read TGTGCCAGCAGTCCCCTACAGGGAAATCAGCCCCAGCATTTT.

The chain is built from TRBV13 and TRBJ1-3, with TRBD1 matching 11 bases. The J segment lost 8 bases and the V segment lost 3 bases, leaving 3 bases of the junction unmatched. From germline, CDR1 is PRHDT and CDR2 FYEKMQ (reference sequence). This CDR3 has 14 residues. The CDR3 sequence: CASSLDRGPHTIYF. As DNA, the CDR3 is TGTGCCAGCAGCTTGGACAGGGGGCCCCACACCATATATTTT. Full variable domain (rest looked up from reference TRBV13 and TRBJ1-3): AAGVIQSPRHLIKEKRETATLKCYPIPRHDTVYWYQQGPGQDPQFLISFYEKMQSDKGSIPDRFSAQQFSDYHSELNMSSLELGDSALYFCASSLDRGPHTIYFGEGSWLTVV.

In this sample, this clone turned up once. The CDR3 is CASSDEGGSAYGYTF. The CDR3, as DNA: TGTGCCAGCAGTGATGAGGGGGGGAGCGCCTATGGCTACACCTTC. The J gene is TRBJ1-2, the V gene TRBV2; D is possibly TRBD1 (6 bases). Germline V gene lookup returns CDR1 SNHLY and CDR2 FYNNEI. This CDR3 has 15 amino acids. V gave up 3 bases and J gave up 4 bases, with 15 bases separating them.

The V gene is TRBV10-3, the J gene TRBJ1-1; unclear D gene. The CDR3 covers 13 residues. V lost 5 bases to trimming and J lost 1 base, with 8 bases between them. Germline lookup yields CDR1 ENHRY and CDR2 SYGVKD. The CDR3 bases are TGTGCCATCAGTAATAACAGGAACACTGAAGCTTTCTTT. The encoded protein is CAISNNRNTEAFF.

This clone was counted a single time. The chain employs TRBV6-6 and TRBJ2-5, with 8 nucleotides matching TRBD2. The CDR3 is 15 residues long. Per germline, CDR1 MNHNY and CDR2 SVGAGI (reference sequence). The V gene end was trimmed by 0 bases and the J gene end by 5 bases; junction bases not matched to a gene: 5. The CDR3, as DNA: TGTGCCAGCAGTTACTCCACGGGGGGGCGCGAGACCCAGTACTTC. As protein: CASSYSTGGRETQYF.

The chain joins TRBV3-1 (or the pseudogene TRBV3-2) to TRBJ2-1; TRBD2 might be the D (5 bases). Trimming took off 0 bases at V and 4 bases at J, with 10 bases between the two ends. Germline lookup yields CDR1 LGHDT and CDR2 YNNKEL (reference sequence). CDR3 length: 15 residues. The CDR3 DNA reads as TGTGCCAGCAGCCAAGATCCGGGAACTTACAATGAGCAGTTCTTC. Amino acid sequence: CASSQDPGTYNEQFF.

CDR3: CASSLVAEYEQYF. CDR3 DNA sequence: TGTGCCAGCAGTCTCGTCGCGGAATACGAGCAGTACTTC. The genes are TRBV27 and TRBJ2-7; D uncertain. The CDR3 is 13 amino acids. The V gene's germline CDR1 is MNHEY and CDR2 SMNVEV (reference sequence). V was trimmed by 5 bases and J by 4 bases, leaving 12 bases between them.

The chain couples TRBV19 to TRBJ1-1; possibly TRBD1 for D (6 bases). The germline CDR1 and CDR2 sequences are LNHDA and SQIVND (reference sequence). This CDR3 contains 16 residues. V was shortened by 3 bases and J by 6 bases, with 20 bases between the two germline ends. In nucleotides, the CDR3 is TGTGCCAGTAGTATGGTGAGGGGGTTGAGTACAGCTGAAGCTTTCTTT. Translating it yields CASSMVRGLSTAEAFF.

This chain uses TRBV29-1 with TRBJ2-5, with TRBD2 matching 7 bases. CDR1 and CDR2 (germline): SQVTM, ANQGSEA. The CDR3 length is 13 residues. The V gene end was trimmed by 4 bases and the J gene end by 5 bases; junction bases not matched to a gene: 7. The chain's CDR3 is CSVVLAAGETQYF. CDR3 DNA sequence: TGCAGCGTTGTGCTAGCGGCAGGGGAGACCCAGTACTTC.

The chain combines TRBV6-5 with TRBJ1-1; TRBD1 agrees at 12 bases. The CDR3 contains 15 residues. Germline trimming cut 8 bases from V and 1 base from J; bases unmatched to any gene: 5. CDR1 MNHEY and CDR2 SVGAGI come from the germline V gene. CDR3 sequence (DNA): TGTGCCAGCCTTGGGGACAGGGGGCGGAACACTGAAGCTTTCTTT. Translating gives CASLGDRGRNTEAFF.

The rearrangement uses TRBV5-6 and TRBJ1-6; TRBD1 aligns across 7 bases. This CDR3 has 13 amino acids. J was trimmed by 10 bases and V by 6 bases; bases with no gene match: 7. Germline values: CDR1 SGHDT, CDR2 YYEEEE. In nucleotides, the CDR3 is TGTGCCAGCAAGGCGACAGGGACATCACCCCTCCACTTT. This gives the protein CASKATGTSPLHF.

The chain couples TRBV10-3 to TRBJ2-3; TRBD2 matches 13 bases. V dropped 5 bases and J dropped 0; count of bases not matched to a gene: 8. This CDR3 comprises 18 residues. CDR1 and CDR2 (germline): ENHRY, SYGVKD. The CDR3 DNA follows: TGTGCCATCAGTTCTACCACGGGACTAGCGGGAAGCACAGATACGCAGTATTTT. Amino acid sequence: CAISSTTGLAGSTDTQYF.

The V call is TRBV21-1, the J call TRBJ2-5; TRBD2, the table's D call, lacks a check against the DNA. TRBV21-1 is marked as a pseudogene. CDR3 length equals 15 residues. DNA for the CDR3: TGTGCCAGCAGCCAAAAATATAAGCGGGGGGAGACCCAGTACTTC. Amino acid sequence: CASSQKYKRGETQYF.

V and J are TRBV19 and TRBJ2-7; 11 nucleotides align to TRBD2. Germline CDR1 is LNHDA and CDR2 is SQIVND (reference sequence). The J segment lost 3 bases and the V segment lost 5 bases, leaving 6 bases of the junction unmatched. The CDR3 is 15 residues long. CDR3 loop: CASSAGTSGFYEQYF. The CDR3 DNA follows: TGTGCCAGTAGTGCCGGGACTAGCGGTTTCTACGAGCAGTACTTC. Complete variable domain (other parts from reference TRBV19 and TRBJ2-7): DGGITQSPKYLFRKEGQNVTLSCEQNLNHDAMYWYRQDPGQGLRLIYYSQIVNDFQKGDIAEGYSVSREKKESFPLTVTSAQKNPTAFYLCASSAGTSGFYEQYFGPGTRLTVT.

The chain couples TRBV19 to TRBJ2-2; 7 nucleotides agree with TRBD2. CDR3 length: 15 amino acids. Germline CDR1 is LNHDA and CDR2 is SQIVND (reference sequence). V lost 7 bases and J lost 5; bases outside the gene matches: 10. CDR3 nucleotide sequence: TGTGCCAGTACGACTAGCCTAAGGGAAACCGGGGAGCTGTTTTTT. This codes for CASTTSLRETGELFF.

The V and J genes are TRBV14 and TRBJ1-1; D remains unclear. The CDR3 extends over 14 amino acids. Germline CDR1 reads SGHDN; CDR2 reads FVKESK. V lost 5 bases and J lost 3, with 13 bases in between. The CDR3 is CASSSLERDTEAFF. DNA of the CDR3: TGTGCCAGCAGCTCACTCGAGAGGGACACTGAAGCTTTCTTT.